The 17 T cell receptor beta chains given below trace back to one sample, sequenced in a study of cytomegalovirus exposure and HLA in healthy donors. The PCR was carried out with 60 Vbeta primers and 13 Jbeta primers. Assay: immunoSEQ multiplex PCR; the TCRdb copy retains only in-frame clones and omits some. The data show more than 75,000 clones, just under 80% seen once. Material for sequencing was PBMCs. These TCRs come from a woman aged 40-49 years in good health and CMV-seronegative.

CDR3 coding DNA: TGTGCCAGCAGTATATCTTGGAACACTGAAGCTTTCTTT. Protein: CASSISWNTEAFF. This sequence joins TRBV6-1 and TRBJ1-1; D gene ambiguous. V was trimmed by 5 bases and J by 1 base, leaving 8 bases between them. The CDR3 has 13 amino acids. Germline CDR1 MNHNS, CDR2 SASEGT.

The chain carries TRBV19 and TRBJ1-6; 7 bases are shared with TRBD1. Trimming removed 6 bases from V and 7 bases from J; junction bases left unmatched: 9. From germline, CDR1 is LNHDA and CDR2 SQIVND (reference sequence). The CDR3 contains 15 residues. The CDR3 DNA reads TGTGCCAGTAGCGCCTGGGACAGAGAAAATTCACCCCTCCACTTT. It yields the protein CASSAWDRENSPLHF.

This clone turned up a few times. This chain uses TRBV4-1 with TRBJ1-1; D not certain. Looked up from germline, CDR1 is MGHRA and CDR2 is YSYEKL. V shed 0 bases and J shed 2 bases, with 4 bases lying between them. This CDR3 spans 13 amino acids. In DNA, the CDR3 is TGCGCCAGCAGCCAAGACAGAAACACTGAAGCTTTCTTT. This encodes CASSQDRNTEAFF.

The chain joins TRBV2 to TRBJ2-1, with D tentatively TRBD1 (6 bases). Germline loops: CDR1 SNHLY, CDR2 FYNNEI. The CDR3 loop spans 14 amino acids. Trimming pared 7 bases from V and 6 bases from J, leaving 16 bases between. The CDR3 nucleotides read TGTGCCAGCACCCGAGAGGGGGACGCCAATGAGCAGTTCTTC. Amino acid sequence: CASTREGDANEQFF.

The rearrangement joins TRBV27 to TRBJ2-1; D may be TRBD1 (6 bases). The CDR3 spans 14 residues. Germline V gene lookup returns CDR1 MNHEY and CDR2 SMNVEV (reference sequence). The V gene lost 4 bases and the J gene lost 4 bases, with 11 bases spanning the gap. The CDR3 DNA sequence: TGTGCCAGCAGTTCCCGGGACATTTACAATGAGCAGTTCTTC. Residues: CASSSRDIYNEQFF.

The rearrangement links TRBV27 to TRBJ2-1; 11 bases line up with TRBD2. CDR1 is MNHEY and CDR2 is SMNVEV in the germline V gene (reference sequence). V lost 4 bases and J lost 8; bases outside the gene matches: 10. This CDR3 region has 16 residues. As DNA, the CDR3 is TGTGCCAGCAGTTACTCCGGGACTAGCGGAGGGTATGAGCAGTTCTTC. This encodes CASSYSGTSGGYEQFF.

The chain has TRBV6-1 and TRBJ1-5; 9 bases line up with TRBD1. Losses at the gene ends were 1 base for V and 6 bases for J; bases not matched to a gene: 10. This CDR3 contains 17 residues. The germline V gene encodes CDR1 MNHNS and CDR2 SASEGT. For the CDR3, the DNA is TGTGCCAGCAGTGAAGAAAGGAACAGGGGGCGCCTTCAGCCCCAGCATTTT. Encoded protein: CASSEERNRGRLQPQHF.

CDR3 sequence reads: CASSLVATSTSSTDTQYF. The DNA of the CDR3 is TGTGCCAGCAGCTTAGTTGCGACTTCCACCTCTAGCACAGATACGCAGTATTTT. This chain joins TRBV7-2 and TRBJ2-3; D not certain. Germline V lookup: CDR1 SGHTA, CDR2 FQGNSA. The CDR3 has 18 amino acids. V dropped 1 base and J dropped 0 bases, with 17 bases sitting between them.

The table lists this clone with a few counts. The rearrangement joins TRBV6-6 to TRBJ1-2, with TRBD1 matching 9 bases. J lost 8 bases, V lost 3 bases, and 7 bases had no gene match. Germline V gene lookup returns CDR1 MNHNY and CDR2 SVGAGI (reference sequence). The CDR3 sequence is 14 residues long. In DNA form, the CDR3 reads TGTGCCAGCAGTTATCCTCGACAGGGGGACGGCTACACCTTC. This sequence encodes CASSYPRQGDGYTF.

This sequence joins TRBV28 and TRBJ1-6, with D perhaps TRBD1 (6 bases). V was pared by 6 bases and J by 5 bases, with 17 bases between. The CDR3 has 16 residues. CDR1 is MDHEN, CDR2 SYDVKM, per germline. In DNA form, the CDR3 reads TGTGCCAGCAGCCTTACAGGGAAGGGGAATAATTCACCCCTCCACTTT. Its protein product is CASSLTGKGNNSPLHF.

This clone was found a few times. The chain recombines TRBV4-3 with TRBJ1-4; 9 bases fit TRBD1. V shed 1 base, J shed 8 bases, and the junction held 5 bases outside the gene matches. There are 15 residues in the CDR3. Germline assignment: CDR1 LGHNA and CDR2 YSLEER. Here the CDR3 DNA reads TGCGCCAGCAGCCAAGGGAGGACAGGGGTGGAAAAACTGTTTTTT. Its protein product is CASSQGRTGVEKLFF.

This clone was seen a single time. The chain has TRBV4-3 and TRBJ2-7; 9 bases match TRBD1. CDR1 is LGHNA, CDR2 YSLEER, per germline. The CDR3 sequence is 14 residues long. Trimming removed 5 bases from V and 2 bases from J; junction bases left unmatched: 4. DNA for the CDR3: TGCGCCAGCAGCGCCGGGACAGGGACCTACGAGCAGTACTTC. This encodes CASSAGTGTYEQYF.

This clone was found once. The V and J genes are TRBV6-1 and TRBJ1-1; D is unclear. The CDR3 covers 15 residues. Per the germline V gene, CDR1 is MNHNS and CDR2 is SASEGT. V lost 1 base and J 1 base, leaving 10 bases between the germline ends. This chain's CDR3 is CASSEDQLRNTEAFF. CDR3 DNA sequence: TGTGCCAGCAGTGAAGATCAGTTAAGGAACACTGAAGCTTTCTTT.

This chain joins TRBV4-2 and TRBJ1-1; D unresolved. Trimming left V 4 bases short and J 0 bases short, with 6 bases between. The CDR3 has 13 residues. In germline, CDR1 is LGHNA, CDR2 YNFKEQ. The CDR3 DNA follows: TGTGCCAGCAGCCTCAGGTTGAACACTGAAGCTTTCTTT. Protein sequence: CASSLRLNTEAFF.

This clone has just one count. This chain uses TRBV4-3 with TRBJ2-2; D is possibly TRBD1 (5 bases). Between the trimmed V and J ends, which lost 0 bases and 4 bases, there was a span of 6 bases. Germline CDR1 reads LGHNA; CDR2 reads YSLEER. CDR3 length equals 14 residues. CDR3 in DNA: TGCGCCAGCAGCCAAGAGCAGGGCACCGGGGAGCTGTTTTTT. The encoded protein is CASSQEQGTGELFF.

V usage is TRBV6-5 and J usage is TRBJ2-1; 7 bases agree with TRBD1. The germline gives CDR1 MNHEY, CDR2 SVGAGI. The CDR3 covers 14 residues. Germline trimming cut 4 bases from V and 5 bases from J; bases unmatched to any gene: 5. CDR3 loop: CASSWGTDNNEQFF. The CDR3 bases are TGTGCCAGCAGTTGGGGGACAGACAACAATGAGCAGTTCTTC.

Notes on this clone: An end of the junction does not agree with germline; a read error may underlie this. CDR3 protein: CAWSEDRGSAQNF. CDR3 sequence (DNA): TGTGCCTGGAGTGAAGACAGAGGATCAGCCCAGAATTTT. The rearrangement uses TRBV30 and TRBJ1-5; D is possibly TRBD1 (5 bases). The germline V gene encodes CDR1 GTSNPN and CDR2 SVGIG (reference sequence). The CDR3 spans 13 residues.